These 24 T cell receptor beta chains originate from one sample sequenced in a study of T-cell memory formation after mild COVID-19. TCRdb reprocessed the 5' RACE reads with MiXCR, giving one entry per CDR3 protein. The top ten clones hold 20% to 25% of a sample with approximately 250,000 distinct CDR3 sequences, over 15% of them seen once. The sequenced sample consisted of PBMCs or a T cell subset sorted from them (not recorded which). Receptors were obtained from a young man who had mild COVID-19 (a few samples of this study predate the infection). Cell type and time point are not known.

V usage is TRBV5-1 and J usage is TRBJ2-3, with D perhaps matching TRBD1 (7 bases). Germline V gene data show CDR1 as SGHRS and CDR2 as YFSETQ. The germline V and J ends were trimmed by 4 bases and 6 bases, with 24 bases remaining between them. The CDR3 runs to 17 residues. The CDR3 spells CASSPPRGRGAPDTQYF. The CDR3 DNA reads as TGCGCCAGCAGCCCACCGAGGGGGCGCGGGGCTCCCGATACGCAGTATTTT.

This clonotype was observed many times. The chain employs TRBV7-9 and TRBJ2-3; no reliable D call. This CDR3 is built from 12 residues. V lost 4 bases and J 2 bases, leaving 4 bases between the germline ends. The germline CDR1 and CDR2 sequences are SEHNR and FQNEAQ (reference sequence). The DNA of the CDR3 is TGTGCCAGCAGCTGGGACACAGATACGCAGTATTTT. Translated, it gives CASSWDTDTQYF.

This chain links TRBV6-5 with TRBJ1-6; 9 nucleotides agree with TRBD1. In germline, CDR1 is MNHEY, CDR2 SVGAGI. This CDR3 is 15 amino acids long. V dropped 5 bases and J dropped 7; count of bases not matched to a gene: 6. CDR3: CASSRTGVGNSPLHF. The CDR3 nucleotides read TGTGCCAGCAGTAGGACAGGGGTCGGGAATTCACCCCTCCACTTT.

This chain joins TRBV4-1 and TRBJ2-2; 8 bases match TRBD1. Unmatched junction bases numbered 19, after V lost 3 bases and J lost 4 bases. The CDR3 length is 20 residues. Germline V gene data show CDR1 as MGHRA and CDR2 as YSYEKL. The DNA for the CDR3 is TGCGCCAGCAGCCACAGTCCCCGAGGCACAGGGGGGCGCGGCACCGGGGAGCTGTTTTTT. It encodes CASSHSPRGTGGRGTGELFF.

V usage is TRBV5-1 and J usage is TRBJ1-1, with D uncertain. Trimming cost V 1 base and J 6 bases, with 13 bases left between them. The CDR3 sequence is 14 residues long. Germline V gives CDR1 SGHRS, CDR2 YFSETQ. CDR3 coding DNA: TGCGCCAGCAGCTTGATTTTGGTGGGTTCTGAAGCTTTCTTT. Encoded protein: CASSLILVGSEAFF.

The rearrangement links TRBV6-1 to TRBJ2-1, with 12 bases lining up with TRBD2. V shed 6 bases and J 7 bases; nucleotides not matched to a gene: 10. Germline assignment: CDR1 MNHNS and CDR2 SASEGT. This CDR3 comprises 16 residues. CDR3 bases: TGTGCCAGCAGAGGACTAGCGGGGCCAAAGGGTAATGAGCAGTTCTTC. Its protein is CASRGLAGPKGNEQFF.

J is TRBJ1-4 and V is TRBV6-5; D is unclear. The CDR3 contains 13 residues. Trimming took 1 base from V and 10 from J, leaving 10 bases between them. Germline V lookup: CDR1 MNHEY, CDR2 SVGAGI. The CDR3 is CASSYLRKGKLFF. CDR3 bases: TGTGCCAGCAGTTACTTGCGTAAGGGAAAACTGTTTTTT.

The CDR3 region has the DNA TGTGCCAGCAGCTTGGGGACAGGGTATTGGGAGACCCAGTACTTC. Translating gives CASSLGTGYWETQYF. This sequence joins TRBV5-6 and TRBJ2-5, with TRBD1 matching over 8 bases. This CDR3 is built from 15 residues. V lost 0 bases and J lost 5; bases outside the gene matches: 6. CDR1 and CDR2 (germline): SGHDT, YYEEEE.

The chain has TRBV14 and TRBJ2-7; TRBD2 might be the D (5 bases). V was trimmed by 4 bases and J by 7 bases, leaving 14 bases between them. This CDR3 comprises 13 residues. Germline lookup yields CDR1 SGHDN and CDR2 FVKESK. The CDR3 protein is CASSPLGVREQYV. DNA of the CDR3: TGTGCCAGCAGCCCCTTGGGAGTGAGGGAGCAGTACGTC.

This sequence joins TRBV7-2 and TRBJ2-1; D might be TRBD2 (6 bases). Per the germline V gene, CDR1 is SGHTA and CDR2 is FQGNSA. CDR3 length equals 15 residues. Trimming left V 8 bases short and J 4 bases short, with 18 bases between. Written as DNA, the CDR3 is TGTGCCAGCTGGGGGGAGGTACATCCTTACAATGAGCAGTTCTTC. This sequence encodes CASWGEVHPYNEQFF. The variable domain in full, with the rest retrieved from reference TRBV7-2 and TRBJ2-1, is GAGVSQSPSNKVTEKGKDVELRCDPISGHTALYWYRQSLGQGLEFLIYFQGNSAPDKSGLPSDRFSAERTGGSVSTLTIQRTQQEDSAVYLCASWGEVHPYNEQFFGPGTRLTVL.

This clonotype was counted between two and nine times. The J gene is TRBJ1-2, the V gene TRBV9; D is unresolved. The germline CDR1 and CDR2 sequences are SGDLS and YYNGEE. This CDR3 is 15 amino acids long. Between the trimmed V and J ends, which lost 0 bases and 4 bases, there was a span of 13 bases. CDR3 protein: CASSVGTGIPYGYTF. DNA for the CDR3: TGTGCCAGCAGCGTAGGGACGGGCATACCCTATGGCTACACCTTC.

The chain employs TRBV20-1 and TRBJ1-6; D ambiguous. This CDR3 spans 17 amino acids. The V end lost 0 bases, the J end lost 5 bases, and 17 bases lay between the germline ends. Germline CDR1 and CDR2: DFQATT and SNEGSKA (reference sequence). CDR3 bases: TGCAGTGCTAGAGATATTGGGCACGACGAACATAATTCACCCCTCCACTTT. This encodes CSARDIGHDEHNSPLHF.

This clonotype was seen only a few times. CDR3 residues: CASSVGNQPQHF. The CDR3 coding sequence is TGTGCCAGCAGTGTCGGGAATCAGCCCCAGCATTTT. The chain has TRBV28 and TRBJ1-5, with unresolved D. The CDR3 is 12 residues long. Germline assignment: CDR1 MDHEN and CDR2 SYDVKM. V was cut by 5 bases and J by 4 bases, with 6 bases left in between.

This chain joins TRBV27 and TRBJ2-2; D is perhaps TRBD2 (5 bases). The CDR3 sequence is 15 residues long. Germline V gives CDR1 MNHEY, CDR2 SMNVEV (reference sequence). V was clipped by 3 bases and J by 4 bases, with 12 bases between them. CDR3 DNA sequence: TGTGCCAGCAGTTTCCGGGGTGTTGGCACCGGGGAGCTGTTTTTT. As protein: CASSFRGVGTGELFF.

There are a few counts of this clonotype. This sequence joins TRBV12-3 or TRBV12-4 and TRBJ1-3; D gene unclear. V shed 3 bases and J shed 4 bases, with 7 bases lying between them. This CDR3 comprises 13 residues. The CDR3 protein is CASSFIGGNTIYF. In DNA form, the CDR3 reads TGTGCCAGCAGTTTCATCGGGGGAAACACCATATATTTT.

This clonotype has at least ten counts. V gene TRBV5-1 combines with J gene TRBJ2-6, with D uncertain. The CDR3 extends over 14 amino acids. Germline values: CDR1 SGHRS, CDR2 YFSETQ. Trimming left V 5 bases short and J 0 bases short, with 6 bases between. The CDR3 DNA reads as TGCGCCAGCAGAGGAGTCTCTGGGGCCAACGTCCTGACTTTC. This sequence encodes CASRGVSGANVLTF.

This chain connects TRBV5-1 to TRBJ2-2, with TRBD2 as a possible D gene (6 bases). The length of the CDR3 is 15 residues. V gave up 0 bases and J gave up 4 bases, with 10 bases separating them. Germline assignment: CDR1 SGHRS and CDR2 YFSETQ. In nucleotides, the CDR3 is TGCGCCAGCAGCTTGGGGCTAGCGAGCACCGGGGAGCTGTTTTTT. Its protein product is CASSLGLASTGELFF.

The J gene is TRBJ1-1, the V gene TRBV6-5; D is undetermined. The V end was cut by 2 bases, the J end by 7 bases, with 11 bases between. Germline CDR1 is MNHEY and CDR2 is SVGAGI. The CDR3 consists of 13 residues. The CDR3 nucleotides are TGTGCCAGCAGTTACCCGGGAAGGGATGAAGCTTTCTTT. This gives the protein CASSYPGRDEAFF.

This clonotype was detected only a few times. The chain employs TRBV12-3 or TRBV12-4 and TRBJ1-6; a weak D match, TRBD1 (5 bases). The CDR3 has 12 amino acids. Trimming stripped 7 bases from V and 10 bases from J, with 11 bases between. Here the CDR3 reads CASTIGGSPLHF. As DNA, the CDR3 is TGTGCCAGCACCATCGGGGGGTCACCCCTCCACTTT.

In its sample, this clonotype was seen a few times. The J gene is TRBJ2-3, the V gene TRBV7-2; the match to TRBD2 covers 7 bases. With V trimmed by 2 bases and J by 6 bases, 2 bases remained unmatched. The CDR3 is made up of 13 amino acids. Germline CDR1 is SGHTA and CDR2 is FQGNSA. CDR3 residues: CASSLSLADTQYF. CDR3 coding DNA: TGTGCCAGCAGCTTATCACTAGCGGATACGCAGTATTTT.

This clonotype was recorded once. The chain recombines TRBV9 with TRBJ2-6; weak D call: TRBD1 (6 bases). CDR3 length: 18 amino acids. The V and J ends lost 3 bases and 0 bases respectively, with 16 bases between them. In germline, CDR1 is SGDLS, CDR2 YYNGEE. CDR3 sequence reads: CASSALTGFSSGANVLTF. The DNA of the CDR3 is TGTGCCAGCAGCGCCTTAACAGGGTTTAGCTCTGGGGCCAACGTCCTGACTTTC.

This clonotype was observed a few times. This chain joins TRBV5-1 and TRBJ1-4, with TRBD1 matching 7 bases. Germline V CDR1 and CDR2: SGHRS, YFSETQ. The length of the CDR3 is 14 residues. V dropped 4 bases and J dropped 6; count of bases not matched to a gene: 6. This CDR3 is CASSMTGSDEKLFF. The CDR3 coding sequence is TGCGCCAGCAGCATGACAGGGTCGGATGAAAAACTGTTTTTT.

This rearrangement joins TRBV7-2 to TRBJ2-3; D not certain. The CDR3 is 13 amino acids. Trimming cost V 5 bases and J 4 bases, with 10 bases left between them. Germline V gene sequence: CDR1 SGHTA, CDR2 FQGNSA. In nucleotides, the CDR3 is TGTGCCAGCAGCGTCGACTGGTCAGATACGCAGTATTTT. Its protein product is CASSVDWSDTQYF.

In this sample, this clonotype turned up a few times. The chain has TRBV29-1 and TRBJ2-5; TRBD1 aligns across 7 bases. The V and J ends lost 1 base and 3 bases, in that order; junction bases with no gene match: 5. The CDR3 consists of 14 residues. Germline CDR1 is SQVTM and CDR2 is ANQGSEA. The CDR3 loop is CSVEGQGWEETQYF. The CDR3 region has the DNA TGCAGCGTTGAAGGACAGGGTTGGGAAGAGACCCAGTACTTC.